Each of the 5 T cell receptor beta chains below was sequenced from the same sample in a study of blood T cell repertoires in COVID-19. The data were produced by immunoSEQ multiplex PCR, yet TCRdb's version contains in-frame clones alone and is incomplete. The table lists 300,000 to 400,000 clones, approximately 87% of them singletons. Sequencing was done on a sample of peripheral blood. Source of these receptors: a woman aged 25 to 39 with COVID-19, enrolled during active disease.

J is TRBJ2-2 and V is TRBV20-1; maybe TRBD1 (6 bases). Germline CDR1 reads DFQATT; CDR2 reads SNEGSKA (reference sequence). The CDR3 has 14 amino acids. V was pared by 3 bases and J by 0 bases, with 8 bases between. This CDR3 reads CSASRTANTGELFF. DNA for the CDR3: TGCAGTGCTAGTCGGACAGCGAACACCGGGGAGCTGTTTTTT.

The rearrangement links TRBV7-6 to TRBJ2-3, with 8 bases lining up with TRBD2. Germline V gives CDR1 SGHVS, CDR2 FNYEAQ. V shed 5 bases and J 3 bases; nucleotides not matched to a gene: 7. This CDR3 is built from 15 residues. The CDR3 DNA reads TGTGCCAGCAGCGTCTCTAGCGGGTGGACAGATACGCAGTATTTT. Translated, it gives CASSVSSGWTDTQYF.

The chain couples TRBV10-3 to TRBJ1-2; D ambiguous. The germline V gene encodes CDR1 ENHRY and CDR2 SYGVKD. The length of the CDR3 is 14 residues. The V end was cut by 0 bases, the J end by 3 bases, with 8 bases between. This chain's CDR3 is CAISESSPYYGYTF. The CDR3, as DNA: TGTGCCATCAGTGAGTCCTCCCCCTACTATGGCTACACCTTC.

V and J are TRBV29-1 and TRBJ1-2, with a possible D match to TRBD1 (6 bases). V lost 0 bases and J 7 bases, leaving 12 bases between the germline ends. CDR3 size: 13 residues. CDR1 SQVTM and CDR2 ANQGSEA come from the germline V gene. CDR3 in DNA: TGCAGCGTTGAAGATGGGGGCGTCGGTGGCTACACCTTC. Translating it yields CSVEDGGVGGYTF.

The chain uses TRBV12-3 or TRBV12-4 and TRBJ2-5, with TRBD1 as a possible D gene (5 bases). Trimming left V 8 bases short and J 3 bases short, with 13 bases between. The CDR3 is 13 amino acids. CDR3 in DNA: TGTGCCAGCCAGGGATCTGGGGAAGAGACCCAGTACTTC. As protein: CASQGSGEETQYF.